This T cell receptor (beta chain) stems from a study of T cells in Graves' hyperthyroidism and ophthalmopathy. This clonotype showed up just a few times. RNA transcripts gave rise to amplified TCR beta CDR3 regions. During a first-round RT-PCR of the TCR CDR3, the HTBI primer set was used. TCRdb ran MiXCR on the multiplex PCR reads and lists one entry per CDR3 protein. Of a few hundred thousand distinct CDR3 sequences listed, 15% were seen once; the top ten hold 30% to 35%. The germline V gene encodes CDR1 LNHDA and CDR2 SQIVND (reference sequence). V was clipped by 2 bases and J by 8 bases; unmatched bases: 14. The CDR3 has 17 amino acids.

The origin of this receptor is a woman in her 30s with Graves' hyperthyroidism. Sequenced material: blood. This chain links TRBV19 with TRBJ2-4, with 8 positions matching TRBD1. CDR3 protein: CASSISSPGRGPDIQYF. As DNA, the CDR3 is TGTGCCAGTAGTATATCGTCGCCCGGCAGGGGGCCGGACATTCAGTACTTC.